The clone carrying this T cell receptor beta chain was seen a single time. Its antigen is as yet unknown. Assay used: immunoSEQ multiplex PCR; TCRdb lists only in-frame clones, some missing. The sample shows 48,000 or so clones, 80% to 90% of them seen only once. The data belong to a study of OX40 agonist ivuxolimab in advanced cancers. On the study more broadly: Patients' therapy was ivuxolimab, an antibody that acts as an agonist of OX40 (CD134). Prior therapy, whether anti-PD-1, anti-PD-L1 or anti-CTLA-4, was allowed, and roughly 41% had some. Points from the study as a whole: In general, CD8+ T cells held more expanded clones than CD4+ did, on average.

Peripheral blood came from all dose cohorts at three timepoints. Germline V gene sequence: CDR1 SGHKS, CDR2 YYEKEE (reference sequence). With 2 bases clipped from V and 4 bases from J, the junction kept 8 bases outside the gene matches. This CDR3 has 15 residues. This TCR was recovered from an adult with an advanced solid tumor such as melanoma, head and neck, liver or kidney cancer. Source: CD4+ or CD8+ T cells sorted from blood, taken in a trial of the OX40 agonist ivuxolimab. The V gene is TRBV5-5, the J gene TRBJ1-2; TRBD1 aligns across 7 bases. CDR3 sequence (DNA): TGTGCCAGCAGCTTTACAGACAGGGACAGCTATGGCTACACCTTC. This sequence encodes CASSFTDRDSYGYTF.